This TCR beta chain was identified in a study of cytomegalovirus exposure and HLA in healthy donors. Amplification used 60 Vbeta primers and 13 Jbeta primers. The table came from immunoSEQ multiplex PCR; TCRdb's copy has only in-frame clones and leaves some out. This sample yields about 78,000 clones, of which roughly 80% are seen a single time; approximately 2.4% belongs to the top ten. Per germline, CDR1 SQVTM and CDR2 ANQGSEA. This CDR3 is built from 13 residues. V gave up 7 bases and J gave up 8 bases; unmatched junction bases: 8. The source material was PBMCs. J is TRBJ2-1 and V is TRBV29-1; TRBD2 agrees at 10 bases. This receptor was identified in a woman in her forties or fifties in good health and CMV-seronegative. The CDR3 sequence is CSARASGSDEQFF. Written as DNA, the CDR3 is TGCAGCGCCCGGGCTAGCGGGAGCGATGAGCAGTTCTTC.